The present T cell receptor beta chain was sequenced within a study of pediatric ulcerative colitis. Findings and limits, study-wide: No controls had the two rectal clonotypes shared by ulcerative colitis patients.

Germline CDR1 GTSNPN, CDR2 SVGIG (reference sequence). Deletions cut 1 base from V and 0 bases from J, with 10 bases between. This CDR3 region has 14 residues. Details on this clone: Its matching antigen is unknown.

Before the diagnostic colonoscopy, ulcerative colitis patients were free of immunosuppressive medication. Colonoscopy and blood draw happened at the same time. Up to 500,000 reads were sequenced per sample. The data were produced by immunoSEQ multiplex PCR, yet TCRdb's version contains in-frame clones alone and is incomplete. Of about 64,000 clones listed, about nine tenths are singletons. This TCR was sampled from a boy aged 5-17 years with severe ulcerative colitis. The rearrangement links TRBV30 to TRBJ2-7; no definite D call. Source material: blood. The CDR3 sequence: CAWSAQLYSYEQYF. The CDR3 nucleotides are TGTGCCTGGAGTGCCCAATTATACTCCTACGAGCAGTACTTC.